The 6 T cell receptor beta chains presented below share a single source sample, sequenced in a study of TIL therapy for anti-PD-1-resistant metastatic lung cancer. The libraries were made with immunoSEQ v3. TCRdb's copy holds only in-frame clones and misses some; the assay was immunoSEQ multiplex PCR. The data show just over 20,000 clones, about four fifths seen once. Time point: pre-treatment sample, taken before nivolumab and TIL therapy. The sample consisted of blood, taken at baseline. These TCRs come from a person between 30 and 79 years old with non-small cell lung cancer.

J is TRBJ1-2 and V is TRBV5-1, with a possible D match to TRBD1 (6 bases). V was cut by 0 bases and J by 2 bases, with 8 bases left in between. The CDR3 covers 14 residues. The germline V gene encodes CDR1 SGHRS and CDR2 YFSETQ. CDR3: CASSLEGQNYGYTF. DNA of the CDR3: TGCGCCAGCAGCTTGGAAGGACAGAACTATGGCTACACCTTC.

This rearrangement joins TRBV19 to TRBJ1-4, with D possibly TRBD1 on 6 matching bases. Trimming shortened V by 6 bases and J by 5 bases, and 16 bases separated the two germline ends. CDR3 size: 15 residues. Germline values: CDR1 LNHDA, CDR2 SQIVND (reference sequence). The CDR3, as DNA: TGTGCCAGTAGAAAACTACAGGGCCGAAATGAAAAACTGTTTTTT. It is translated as CASRKLQGRNEKLFF.

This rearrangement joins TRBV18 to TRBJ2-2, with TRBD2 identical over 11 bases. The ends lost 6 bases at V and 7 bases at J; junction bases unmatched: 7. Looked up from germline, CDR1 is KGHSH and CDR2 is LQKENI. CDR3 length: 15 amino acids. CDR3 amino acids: CASSLLAGDLGELFF. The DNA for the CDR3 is TGTGCCAGCTCTCTACTAGCGGGAGATCTCGGGGAGCTGTTTTTT. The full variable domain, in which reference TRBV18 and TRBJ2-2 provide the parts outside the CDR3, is NAGVMQNPRHLVRRRGQEARLRCSPMKGHSHVYWYRQLPEEGLKFMVYLQKENIIDESGMPKERFSAEFPKEGPSILRIQQVVRGDSAAYFCASSLLAGDLGELFFGEGSRLTVL.

CDR3 in amino acids: CASTNDGRAFEQYF. As DNA, the CDR3 is TGTGCCAGCACCAACGACGGCCGGGCCTTCGAGCAGTACTTC. The rearrangement uses TRBV6-5 and TRBJ2-7; D gene unclear. The V gene's germline CDR1 is MNHEY and CDR2 SVGAGI. This CDR3 is 14 amino acids long. V dropped 7 bases and J dropped 6 bases, with 19 bases sitting between them.

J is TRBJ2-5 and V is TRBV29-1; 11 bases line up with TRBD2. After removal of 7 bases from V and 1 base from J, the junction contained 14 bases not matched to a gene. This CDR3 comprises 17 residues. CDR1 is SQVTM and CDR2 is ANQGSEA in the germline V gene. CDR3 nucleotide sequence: TGCAGCGCCCTGGTGGGTCTGGGACTAGCGGTCCAAGAGACCCAGTACTTC. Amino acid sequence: CSALVGLGLAVQETQYF.

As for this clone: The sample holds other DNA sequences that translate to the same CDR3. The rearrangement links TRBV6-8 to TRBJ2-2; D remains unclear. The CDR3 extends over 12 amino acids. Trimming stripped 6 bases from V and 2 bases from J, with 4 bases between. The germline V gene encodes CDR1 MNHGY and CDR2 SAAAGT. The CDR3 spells CASSRNTGELFF. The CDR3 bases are TGTGCCAGCAGCCGTAACACCGGGGAGCTGTTTTTT.